These 25 T cell receptor beta chains came from one sample sequenced in a study of CD8 T cells in Susac syndrome. Random hexamers were used to reverse transcribe 0.5 to 1 ug of RNA. TCRdb itself ran the immunoSEQ multiplex PCR reads through MiXCR, one entry per CDR3 protein. This sample has some 150,000 distinct CDR3 sequences, with about 95% found just once. The material sequenced was CD4+ T cells from PBMCs. Receptors originate from a human donor with Susac syndrome.

The rearrangement links TRBV9 to TRBJ1-5; unclear D gene. The V end lost 2 bases, the J end lost 3 bases, and 12 bases lay between the germline ends. This CDR3 has 15 amino acids. Germline lookup yields CDR1 SGDLS and CDR2 YYNGEE. The CDR3 coding sequence is TGTGCCAGCAGCGTTCTAGGTATTCCCAATCAGCCCCAGCATTTT. Residues: CASSVLGIPNQPQHF.

The chain couples TRBV5-1 to TRBJ2-1; the match to TRBD1 covers 8 bases. Germline lookup yields CDR1 SGHRS and CDR2 YFSETQ. The CDR3 has 15 amino acids. Trimming at V came to 4 bases and at J to 6 bases, leaving 9 bases not matched to a gene. The CDR3 spells CASSPSQGALNEQFF. The DNA of the CDR3 is TGCGCCAGCAGCCCTTCGCAGGGGGCCCTCAATGAGCAGTTCTTC.

V gene TRBV5-4 combines with J gene TRBJ2-7; TRBD2 is a possible D gene (6 bases). Germline V CDR1 and CDR2: SGHNT, YYREEE (reference sequence). With 3 bases removed from V and 7 bases from J, the gap between germline ends came to 17 bases. The CDR3 is 14 amino acids. CDR3 DNA sequence: TGTGCCAGCAGCTCAGGAGGCGGGGCGGGGGAGCAGTACTTC. Translation: CASSSGGGAGEQYF.

The chain uses TRBV29-1 and TRBJ1-2; a weak D match, TRBD1 (6 bases). V shed 4 bases and J shed 2 bases, with 14 bases lying between them. The CDR3 totals 14 residues. Germline V CDR1 and CDR2: SQVTM, ANQGSEA. The CDR3 spells CSVVGRGLNYGYTF. CDR3 in DNA: TGCAGCGTTGTGGGCAGGGGCCTAAACTATGGCTACACCTTC.

This chain connects TRBV27 to TRBJ2-3; either TRBD1 or TRBD2 may fit D (7 bases each). V was trimmed by 5 bases and J by 3 bases, leaving 12 bases between them. Per the germline V gene, CDR1 is MNHEY and CDR2 is SMNVEV (reference sequence). This CDR3 has 14 amino acids. The CDR3 nucleotides are TGTGCCAGCAGTAACAGGGGAGGGACAGATACGCAGTATTTT. Translation: CASSNRGGTDTQYF.

The sample holds a few counts of this clonotype. The genes are TRBV5-4 and TRBJ2-7, with 8 bases lining up with TRBD1. Losses at the gene ends were 4 bases for V and 0 bases for J; bases not matched to a gene: 6. Looked up from germline, CDR1 is SGHNT and CDR2 is YYREEE (reference sequence). The CDR3 length is 15 residues. CDR3 in DNA: TGTGCCAGCAGCCCCCCCGGGACAGGCTCCTACGAGCAGTACTTC. Translating it yields CASSPPGTGSYEQYF.

In this sample, this clonotype turned up once. The V gene is TRBV7-7, the J gene TRBJ2-1, with unresolved D. CDR1 SSHAT and CDR2 FNYEAQ come from the germline V gene (reference sequence). The CDR3 has 12 residues. Trimming cost V 5 bases and J 5 bases, with 7 bases left between them. CDR3 in DNA: TGTGCCAGCAGCCCCGGTAACAATGAGCAGTTCTTC. As protein: CASSPGNNEQFF.

The chain combines TRBV4-2 with TRBJ2-3; TRBD2 might be the D (6 bases). This CDR3 contains 15 residues. V lost 4 bases and J 3 bases, leaving 14 bases between the germline ends. Germline CDR1 LGHNA, CDR2 YNFKEQ. The CDR3 region is CASSLRRDLTDTQYF. In nucleotides, the CDR3 is TGTGCCAGCAGCCTCCGCCGGGACTTGACAGATACGCAGTATTTT.

The chain uses TRBV7-2 and TRBJ2-6, with D uncertain. Per the germline V gene, CDR1 is SGHTA and CDR2 is FQGNSA. V was clipped by 8 bases and J by 0 bases, with 8 bases between them. The CDR3 has 14 residues. Here the CDR3 reads CASFAPSGANVLTF. Here the CDR3 DNA reads TGTGCCAGCTTTGCACCCTCTGGGGCCAACGTCCTGACTTTC.

V usage is TRBV7-3 and J usage is TRBJ2-1, with D perhaps matching TRBD1 (5 bases). V was pared by 2 bases and J by 8 bases, with 10 bases between. This CDR3 is built from 13 residues. Germline V gene lookup returns CDR1 SGHTA and CDR2 FQGTGA. The CDR3 loop reads CASSLQGGDEQFF. The DNA of the CDR3 is TGTGCCAGCAGCTTACAGGGTGGGGATGAGCAGTTCTTC.

This CDR3 reads CSQKGPDTQYF. Written as DNA, the CDR3 is TGCAGTCAGAAGGGCCCAGATACGCAGTATTTT. V and J are TRBV20-1 and TRBJ2-3, with D hard to call. The CDR3 covers 11 residues. Trimming pared 8 bases from V and 4 bases from J, leaving 10 bases between. Germline V lookup: CDR1 DFQATT, CDR2 SNEGSKA (reference sequence).

The chain couples TRBV5-4 to TRBJ2-4; TRBD1 aligns across 7 bases. The CDR3 runs to 12 residues. The germline V gene encodes CDR1 SGHNT and CDR2 YYREEE (reference sequence). After removal of 4 bases from V and 8 bases from J, the junction contained 3 bases not matched to a gene. The CDR3 DNA reads as TGTGCCAGCAGCAAAACAGGGGACATTCAGTACTTC. Translated, it gives CASSKTGDIQYF.

V and J are TRBV20-1 and TRBJ2-3; the D gene is possibly TRBD2 (5 bases). The V gene lost 4 bases and the J gene lost 2 bases, with 19 bases spanning the gap. The CDR3 extends over 16 amino acids. Germline-derived CDR1 and CDR2 are DFQATT and SNEGSKA (reference sequence). CDR3 loop: CSAIIRDGSTTDTQYF. The CDR3 DNA follows: TGCAGTGCTATTATTCGGGATGGGAGTACCACAGATACGCAGTATTTT.

The chain links TRBV6-2 or TRBV6-3 to TRBJ2-3; D is unresolved. Germline loops: CDR1 MNHEY, CDR2 SVGEGT. V lost 6 bases, J lost 3 bases, and 7 bases lay in between. The CDR3 is 12 amino acids. This chain's CDR3 is CASRQNTDTQYF. The CDR3 DNA is TGTGCCAGCAGACAAAATACAGATACGCAGTATTTT.

This clonotype has just one count. This sequence joins TRBV20-1 and TRBJ1-1; D is unresolved. The CDR3 totals 13 residues. V lost 3 bases, J lost 11 bases, and 19 bases lay in between. CDR1 and CDR2 (germline): DFQATT, SNEGSKA (reference sequence). CDR3 residues: CSASREVGIGAFF. CDR3 DNA: TGCAGTGCTAGTCGGGAGGTGGGGATTGGGGCTTTCTTT.

The chain couples TRBV14 to TRBJ1-2; D is unresolved. The CDR3 length is 13 residues. In germline, CDR1 is SGHDN, CDR2 FVKESK. The germline V and J ends were trimmed by 0 bases and 7 bases, with 9 bases remaining between them. The DNA of the CDR3 is TGTGCCAGCAGCCAAGACCTGGAGAGTGGCTACACCTTC. This sequence encodes CASSQDLESGYTF.

The rearrangement uses TRBV3-1 and TRBJ2-1; D may correspond to TRBD1 or TRBD2 (6 bases each). V was trimmed by 7 bases and J by 0 bases, leaving 10 bases between them. CDR1 is LGHDT, CDR2 YNNKEL, per germline (reference sequence). The CDR3 is made up of 14 amino acids. This CDR3 reads CASNEGGSYNEQFF. The DNA for the CDR3 is TGTGCCAGCAACGAGGGGGGCTCCTACAATGAGCAGTTCTTC.

J is TRBJ1-2 and V is TRBV29-1; the D gene is possibly TRBD1 (6 bases). This CDR3 spans 11 amino acids. Trimming stripped 4 bases from V and 12 bases from J, with 15 bases between. The V gene's germline CDR1 is SQVTM and CDR2 ANQGSEA. This CDR3 is CSVAGAGAHTF. The CDR3 bases are TGCAGCGTTGCAGGGGCGGGAGCCCACACCTTC.

The V call is TRBV7-2, the J call TRBJ2-1, with a possible D match to TRBD1 (6 bases). The germline gives CDR1 SGHTA, CDR2 FQGNSA. CDR3 size: 16 residues. Trimming pared 1 base from V and 7 bases from J, leaving 17 bases between. CDR3 sequence: CASSLVGTQGYNEQFF. CDR3 DNA: TGTGCCAGCAGCTTAGTCGGCACACAGGGATATAATGAGCAGTTCTTC.

CDR3 protein: CASQTSGSTDTQYF. CDR3 DNA sequence: TGTGCCAGCCAGACTAGCGGGAGCACAGATACGCAGTATTTT. The chain carries TRBV19 and TRBJ2-3, with 10 bases lining up with TRBD2. This CDR3 is built from 14 residues. Per the germline V gene, CDR1 is LNHDA and CDR2 is SQIVND (reference sequence). Losses at the gene ends were 9 bases for V and 0 bases for J; bases not matched to a gene: 3.

The V call is TRBV6-5, the J call TRBJ2-6; D is ambiguous. Per germline, CDR1 MNHEY and CDR2 SVGAGI. V shed 2 bases and J shed 0 bases, with 11 bases lying between them. The CDR3 runs to 17 residues. As DNA, the CDR3 is TGTGCCAGCAGTTACGGAGTCACCGACTCTGGGGCCAACGTCCTGACTTTC. Amino acid sequence: CASSYGVTDSGANVLTF.

The chain carries TRBV20-1 and TRBJ1-6; TRBD1 aligns across 8 bases. The CDR3 has 14 residues. Germline CDR1 DFQATT, CDR2 SNEGSKA (reference sequence). V trimming: 4 bases; J trimming: 10 bases; junction bases outside the gene matches: 9. For the CDR3, the DNA is TGCAGTGCTAACTATCAGGGGGCAGGGTCACCCCTCCACTTT. It codes for CSANYQGAGSPLHF.

Here the CDR3 DNA reads TGTGCCACCAGCAGAAAAAACAATCCACTGGGGTTGGGCACTGAAGCTTTCTTT. This encodes CATSRKNNPLGLGTEAFF. V gene TRBV15 combines with J gene TRBJ1-1; D not certain. This CDR3 is built from 18 residues. In germline, CDR1 is LNHNV, CDR2 YYDKDF (reference sequence). The V and J ends lost 2 bases and 4 bases respectively, with 23 bases between them.

The chain is built from TRBV6-5 and TRBJ1-1, with 8 positions matching TRBD1. The trim removed 8 bases at V and 2 bases at J, leaving 10 bases unmatched. The germline V gene encodes CDR1 MNHEY and CDR2 SVGAGI. The CDR3 is made up of 15 amino acids. This chain's CDR3 is CASRTTGDGNTEAFF. The CDR3 DNA follows: TGTGCCAGCCGCACGACAGGGGACGGAAACACTGAAGCTTTCTTT.

This rearrangement joins TRBV19 to TRBJ2-3, with D possibly matching TRBD1 (7 bases). Trimming took off 5 bases at V and 4 bases at J, with 19 bases between the two ends. The CDR3 runs to 16 residues. CDR1 and CDR2 (germline): LNHDA, SQIVND (reference sequence). DNA for the CDR3: TGTGCCAGTAGTCCGCAACAGGGGAGGTTCGCAGATACGCAGTATTTT. It encodes CASSPQQGRFADTQYF.